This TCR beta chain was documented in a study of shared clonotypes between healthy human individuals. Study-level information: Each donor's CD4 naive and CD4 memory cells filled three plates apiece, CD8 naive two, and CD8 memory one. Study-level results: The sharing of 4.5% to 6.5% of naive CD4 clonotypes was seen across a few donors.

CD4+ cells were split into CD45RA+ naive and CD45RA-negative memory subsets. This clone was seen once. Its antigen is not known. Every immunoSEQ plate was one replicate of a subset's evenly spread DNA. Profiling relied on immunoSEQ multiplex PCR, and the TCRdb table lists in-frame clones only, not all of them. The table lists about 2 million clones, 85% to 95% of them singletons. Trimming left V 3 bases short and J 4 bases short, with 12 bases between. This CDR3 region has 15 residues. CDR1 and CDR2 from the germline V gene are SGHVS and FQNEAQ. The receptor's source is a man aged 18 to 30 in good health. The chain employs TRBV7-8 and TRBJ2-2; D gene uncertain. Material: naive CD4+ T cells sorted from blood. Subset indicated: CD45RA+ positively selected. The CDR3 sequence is CASSFGVVSTGELFF. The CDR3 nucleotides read TGTGCCAGCAGCTTTGGGGTCGTCTCCACCGGGGAGCTGTTTTTT.